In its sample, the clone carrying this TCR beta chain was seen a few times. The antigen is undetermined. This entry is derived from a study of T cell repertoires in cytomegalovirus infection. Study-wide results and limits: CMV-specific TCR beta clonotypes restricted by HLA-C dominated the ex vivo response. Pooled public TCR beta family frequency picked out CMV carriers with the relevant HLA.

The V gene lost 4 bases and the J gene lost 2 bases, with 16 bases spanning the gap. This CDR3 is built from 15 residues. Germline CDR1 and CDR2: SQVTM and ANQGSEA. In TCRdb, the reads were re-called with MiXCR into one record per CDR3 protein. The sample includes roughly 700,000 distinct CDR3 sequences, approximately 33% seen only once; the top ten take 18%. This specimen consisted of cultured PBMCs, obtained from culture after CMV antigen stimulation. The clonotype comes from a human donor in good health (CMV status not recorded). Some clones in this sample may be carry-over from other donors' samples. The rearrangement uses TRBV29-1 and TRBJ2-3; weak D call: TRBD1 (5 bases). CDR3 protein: CSVARRIGATDTQYF. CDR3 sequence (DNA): TGCAGCGTTGCCCGGCGGATAGGGGCCACAGATACGCAGTATTTT.